This entry features one TCR beta chain sequence. This clone's antigen is unknown. The read ends 3 residues shy of where the CDR3 ends; the end is completed using the germline J gene. As encoded in the germline V gene, CDR1 is SGHRS while CDR2 is YFSETQ. Trimming removed 3 bases from V and 0 bases from J; the gene matches leave 8 bases unexplained. Its CDR3 holds 17 amino acids, cysteine through phenylalanine. Of the CDR3's DNA, 42 bases were read; they are in frame from base 1. This specimen comes from a study of T cells in women clearing cervical HPV infection (dated 2018 in TCRdb). Notes on the research overall: The cases were approximately 23 women with histologically confirmed HPV16-related CIN3 or worse, and 2 of those women had invasive cancers. The controls were 25 or so women whose single incident HPV16 infection cleared within 12 months with no development of precancer or cancer. Blood from cases was drawn at the visit where the lesion was first identified, while blood from controls was drawn once the infection was no longer detected. Among cases, blood sampling occurred a median of 149 days after lesion detection, with an interquartile range of about 90 to 230 days. Because only a few women had HLA typing data, the possibility that HLA type acted as a confounder could not be ruled out. An exploratory proof-of-principle case-control study, nested within the Guanacaste HPV Natural History Study in Costa Rica, was conducted to compare TCR repertoires across cervical HPV16 outcomes. Cases and controls were matched on age within five years and on year of sample collection. Cases had a median age of roughly 35 years compared with 37 to 45 for controls, and baseline characteristics showed no significant differences between the groups. In the parent cohort, some 10,000 women aged 18 or older were enrolled in Guanacaste, Costa Rica, during about 1992 to 1995 and were followed for 6 to 7 years. As quality controls, five blinded duplicates were added to each group, bringing the total to about 60 samples made up of around 50 participants and some ten replicates. The paper as a whole reports these results and caveats: Across sequencing depths, CIN3+ cases showed significantly higher TCR repertoire richness than controls, but evenness did not differ between the groups. Cases had lower TRBV6-7 relative abundance than controls (around 0.11% versus 0.15%; Bonferroni P = 0.0008). Because the number of T cells in each sample was unknown, differences in richness could reflect differing T-cell content rather than repertoire biology. Cases were distinguished from controls with an estimated AUC of about 0.8 by random forest classifiers combining richness and V gene abundances. Whether associations preceded infection or resulted from infection could not be shown with the cross-sectional design, and effector/memory subsets and HPV-specific T cells were not isolated.

Every participant had a single incident cervical HPV16 infection, and women with prevalent HPV16 infections were excluded. Cervical HPV DNA was detected with MY09/MY11 PCR, and genotyping was done with dot-blot hybridization. Fifteen mL of heparinized blood was centrifuged, after which the buffy coat was aliquoted, frozen at -30 degrees C, and then stored at -80 degrees C. Genomic DNA was extracted from buffy coat specimens using QIAGEN kits. TCR beta CDR3 regions were amplified by multiplex PCR using the immunoSEQ assay from an average of roughly 1,200 ng genomic DNA per sample. The assay corrected primer bias using a complete synthetic TCR repertoire to establish an amplification baseline. Amplicons were sequenced on the Illumina platform. The paper's data handling went like this. Sequences were error-corrected by clustering with frequency ratios and a modified nearest-neighbor algorithm, then analyzed in the immunoSEQ Analyzer with IMGT gene definitions. At each rarefaction depth, TCR richness and evenness were averaged over 20 rarefaction repeats, and samples with fewer sequences than the depth were excluded. Wilcoxon rank sum tests with FDR correction were used to compare V, D and J gene relative abundances between the groups. Blinded duplicates gave an intraclass correlation of 95% to 97% for TCR richness and an average of 76.4% across about 65 gene segments. In TCRdb, the immuneACCESS table is reduced to in-frame sequences with V and J assigned. These tables do not hold every clone; where another copy was compared, an unresolved V gene accounts for under half, and the others remain unexplained. For V, J and clone size, that table is used; D and trimming come from the DNA. This sample's table lists roughly 40,000 clones. More than 1% of the sample is taken by the ten largest.

In this chain, TRBV5-1 is recombined with TRBJ2-1; 8 bases in the junction line up with TRBD2. The sequence was collected from a woman aged 18-69 years with a cervical HPV16 infection that either progressed to CIN3+ or cleared (not recorded which). The source material was blood buffy coat. The CDR3 has the sequence CASSSGLDPSSYNEQFF. The sequenced CDR3 bases are TGCGCCAGCAGCTCGGGACTAGACCCCTCCTCCTACAATGAG.